This T cell receptor (beta chain) is drawn from a study of a mutant IDH1 vaccine in newly diagnosed glioma. In the study overall: Antecedent treatment encompassed radiotherapy, temozolomide, or their combination; the majority received both.

Measured with immunoSEQ multiplex PCR; TCRdb has only the in-frame clones, and not every one. The sample has approximately 92,000 clones, about 80% seen once; the top ten hold around 7%. Time point of the sample: baseline, week 1 (first vaccination visit). The treatment was: pre-vaccination baseline after standard-of-care therapy. Donors harbored newly found WHO grade 3 or 4 IDH1-mutant, ATRX-lost astrocytomas. Germline loops: CDR1 SGHTA, CDR2 FQGNSA. Between the trimmed V and J ends, which lost 0 bases and 7 bases, there was a span of 13 bases. The length of the CDR3 is 15 residues. The sample here was PBMCs, taken from a glioma patient treated with radiotherapy, temozolomide or both. The TCR originated in a woman aged 45-65 years with glioma. The chain couples TRBV7-2 to TRBJ1-5; unclear D gene. In nucleotides, the CDR3 is TGTGCCAGCAGCTTAGCACGCCTCCCCGGCCAGCCCCAGCATTTT. It is translated as CASSLARLPGQPQHF.